This T cell receptor (beta chain) came from a study of blood T cell repertoires in COVID-19. Only in-frame clones appear in the TCRdb table, and some are missing; sequencing was by immunoSEQ multiplex PCR. Among some 230,000 clones listed, 80% to 90% were seen once. With 5 bases removed from V and 5 bases from J, the gap between germline ends came to 21 bases. Germline V gene lookup returns CDR1 LGHNA and CDR2 YNFKEQ. This CDR3 spans 16 amino acids. The clonotype originates from a woman aged 55-69 years who had recovered from COVID-19. The specimen sequenced was peripheral blood. V gene TRBV4-2 combines with J gene TRBJ2-5, with D maybe TRBD2 (6 bases). CDR3 amino acids: CASSEVGGASEETQYF. The CDR3 nucleotides are TGTGCCAGCAGCGAGGTGGGCGGGGCGAGTGAGGAGACCCAGTACTTC.